Shown below are 19 T cell receptor beta chains from a single sample sequenced in a study of low-dose radiotherapy and immunotherapy resistance in tumors (dated by TCRdb to the early 2020s). To make first-strand cDNA, Superscript III was used along with a set of TRAV- and TRBV-specific primers so that both the TCRalpha and TCRbeta chains were covered. A roughly 20-cycle PCR with Phusion amplified the TCRs, pairing a constant-region primer with the adapter that was attached to the V primers. The public reads were reanalyzed by TCRdb: fastp trimming at Q25, MiXCR alignment, in-frame beta chains only. Each entry is one CDR3 protein sequence, shown with its most common DNA and genes. The sample table lists 13,000 to 15,000 distinct CDR3 sequences, about 77% of them with a count of one. 4.5% to 6% of the sample is taken by the ten largest. Source of these receptors: a human donor with advanced metastatic prostate, ovarian, gallbladder or colorectal cancer (not recorded which). This table probably holds off-target reads from a library built for another chain.

This chain connects TRBV5-1 to TRBJ1-4; D gene unclear. Germline V gene sequence: CDR1 SGHRS, CDR2 YFSETQ. The CDR3 covers 13 residues. Trimming took 2 bases from V and 8 from J, leaving 10 bases between them. CDR3 sequence reads: CASSFGISEKLFF. CDR3 nucleotides: TGCGCCAGCAGCTTCGGGATCAGCGAAAAACTGTTTTTT.

V gene TRBV2 combines with J gene TRBJ2-7, with 7 nucleotides matching TRBD2. J lost 0 bases, V lost 7 bases, and 3 bases had no gene match. Germline-derived CDR1 and CDR2 are SNHLY and FYNNEI. This CDR3 is built from 13 residues. CDR3 sequence: CASKSGDSYEQYF. CDR3 DNA: TGTGCCAGCAAAAGCGGGGACTCCTACGAGCAGTACTTC.

The gene calls are TRBV20-1 and TRBJ1-2; possibly TRBD1 for D (5 bases). The CDR3 has 15 residues. Germline CDR1 and CDR2: DFQATT and SNEGSKA (reference sequence). The ends were cut back, 0 bases at V and 6 bases at J, with 17 bases in the middle. CDR3 DNA sequence: TGCAGTGCTAGAGAGGGTCAGGGTCTGGTCCATGGCTACACCTTC. Translation gives CSAREGQGLVHGYTF.

In this sample, this clonotype turned up once. The rearrangement uses TRBV10-3 and TRBJ2-7; D is unresolved. Trimming took off 2 bases at V and 0 bases at J, with 8 bases between the two ends. The CDR3 is made up of 14 amino acids. CDR1 ENHRY and CDR2 SYGVKD come from the germline V gene. The CDR3 here is CAISEGFSSYEQYF. CDR3 coding DNA: TGTGCCATCAGTGAGGGCTTTAGCTCCTACGAGCAGTACTTC.

The genes are TRBV2 and TRBJ1-4; D is possibly TRBD1 (6 bases). Trimming pared 5 bases from V and 8 bases from J, leaving 12 bases between. The CDR3 extends over 13 amino acids. The germline CDR1 and CDR2 sequences are SNHLY and FYNNEI. For the CDR3, the DNA is TGTGCCAGCAGTCTTCAGGGGCGAGAAAAACTGTTTTTT. Translated: CASSLQGREKLFF.

This sequence joins TRBV11-2 and TRBJ1-2, with D tentatively TRBD1 (5 bases). This CDR3 is 13 amino acids long. Germline-derived CDR1 and CDR2 are SGHAT and FQNNGV. V was clipped by 5 bases and J by 6 bases, with 13 bases between them. The CDR3 sequence is CASSPRDFNGYTF. The CDR3 bases are TGTGCCAGCAGCCCACGGGACTTCAATGGCTACACCTTC.

This clonotype was observed once. The chain recombines TRBV6-5 with TRBJ1-1; D not certain. This CDR3 is built from 14 residues. Between the trimmed V and J ends, which lost 7 bases and 0 bases, there was a span of 12 bases. Germline assignment: CDR1 MNHEY and CDR2 SVGAGI. The CDR3 loop is CASTLTVVNTEAFF. DNA of the CDR3: TGTGCCAGCACCCTCACTGTGGTGAACACTGAAGCTTTCTTT.

V is TRBV5-4 and J is TRBJ2-7; 11 bases agree with TRBD2. Trimming removed 2 bases from V and 4 bases from J; junction bases left unmatched: 5. The CDR3 runs 15 residues. Germline assignment: CDR1 SGHNT and CDR2 YYREEE (reference sequence). CDR3 loop: CASSFSGGAVYEQYF. DNA of the CDR3: TGTGCCAGCAGCTTTAGCGGGGGGGCCGTTTACGAGCAGTACTTC.

The chain uses TRBV4-2 and TRBJ1-1; D not resolved. V gave up 2 bases and J gave up 1 base, with 8 bases separating them. This CDR3 has 14 residues. From germline, CDR1 is LGHNA and CDR2 YNFKEQ. The CDR3 region is CASSQFVGNTEAFF. The CDR3 nucleotides read TGTGCCAGCAGCCAATTCGTAGGGAACACTGAAGCTTTCTTT.

This clonotype was observed a single time. The genes are TRBV2 and TRBJ2-3; TRBD2 matches 9 bases. The ends lost 8 bases at V and 2 bases at J; junction bases unmatched: 8. The germline gives CDR1 SNHLY, CDR2 FYNNEI. The CDR3 runs to 15 residues. The DNA of the CDR3 is TGTGCCAGCGAAACCCAGCGGGGGGTCACAGATACGCAGTATTTT. Translating gives CASETQRGVTDTQYF.

The sample holds a few counts of this clonotype. This CDR3 reads CASSFAPRGYEQYF. The CDR3 bases are TGTGCCAGCAGCTTTGCCCCCAGGGGTTACGAGCAGTACTTC. The rearrangement uses TRBV11-2 and TRBJ2-7, with D possibly being TRBD1 (6 bases). Germline-derived CDR1 and CDR2 are SGHAT and FQNNGV. V was shortened by 3 bases and J by 4 bases, with 13 bases between the two germline ends. There are 14 residues in the CDR3.

This clonotype has a handful of counts. The rearrangement joins TRBV20-1 to TRBJ2-1; TRBD2 agrees at 11 bases. J was trimmed by 3 bases and V by 4 bases; bases with no gene match: 2. Per the germline V gene, CDR1 is DFQATT and CDR2 is SNEGSKA (reference sequence). The CDR3 has 14 amino acids. In DNA form, the CDR3 reads TGCAGTGCTAAGACTAGCGGGGACTACAATGAGCAGTTCTTC. This sequence encodes CSAKTSGDYNEQFF.

This chain joins TRBV13 and TRBJ2-5, with TRBD2 as a possible D gene (6 bases). Germline CDR1 is PRHDT and CDR2 is FYEKMQ (reference sequence). The CDR3 runs to 15 residues. Trimming took 0 bases from V and 3 from J, leaving 11 bases between them. DNA for the CDR3: TGTGCCAGCAGCTTAGGAGTGGGAGGCGAAGAGACCCAGTACTTC. It codes for CASSLGVGGEETQYF.

The chain is built from TRBV3-1 and TRBJ2-2; D gene unclear. The germline V gene encodes CDR1 LGHDT and CDR2 YNNKEL (reference sequence). V dropped 6 bases and J dropped 0 bases, with 17 bases sitting between them. CDR3 size: 17 residues. The CDR3, as DNA: TGTGCCAGCAGTCCAACAGCGATCGAAGCGAACACCGGGGAGCTGTTTTTT. Encoded protein: CASSPTAIEANTGELFF.

This clonotype appeared a few times. The V call is TRBV6-5, the J call TRBJ1-2, with D hard to call. The CDR3 contains 13 residues. Trimming removed 5 bases from V and 8 bases from J, with 15 bases in between. Germline loops: CDR1 MNHEY, CDR2 SVGAGI. The CDR3 DNA follows: TGTGCCAGCAGTACGGGGAAGGGATGGGGCTACACCTTC. Its protein is CASSTGKGWGYTF.

The chain carries TRBV7-6 and TRBJ1-1; tentatively, D is TRBD1 (6 bases). The V gene lost 1 base and the J gene lost 5 bases, with 20 bases spanning the gap. The CDR3 spans 17 residues. The V gene's germline CDR1 is SGHVS and CDR2 FNYEAQ. The CDR3 DNA is TGTGCCAGCAGCTTAGAAGGGCTGGGGGGCGCGAGGACTGAAGCTTTCTTT. This sequence encodes CASSLEGLGGARTEAFF.

The chain is built from TRBV12-3 or TRBV12-4 and TRBJ2-5; D not certain. The germline V and J ends were trimmed by 6 bases and 4 bases, with 12 bases remaining between them. The CDR3 runs to 13 residues. CDR3 protein: CASRQTVRETQYF. CDR3 coding DNA: TGTGCCAGCAGGCAGACCGTCAGAGAGACCCAGTACTTC.

This clonotype showed up just once. This chain connects TRBV18 to TRBJ2-3; D might be TRBD2 (7 bases). This CDR3 spans 16 amino acids. Germline CDR1 and CDR2: KGHSH and LQKENI. Trimming took off 0 bases at V and 0 bases at J, with 10 bases between the two ends. The CDR3 reads CASSPPGGASTDTQYF. The CDR3 DNA reads TGTGCCAGCTCACCACCGGGGGGGGCTAGCACAGATACGCAGTATTTT.

This clonotype was observed a handful of times. V usage is TRBV5-1 and J usage is TRBJ1-1, with 8 bases matching TRBD1. This CDR3 contains 15 residues. Trimming removed 4 bases from V and 4 bases from J; junction bases left unmatched: 9. Germline V CDR1 and CDR2: SGHRS, YFSETQ. The chain's CDR3 is CASSTPRQGSTEAFF. The DNA for the CDR3 is TGCGCCAGCAGCACGCCCCGACAGGGGAGCACTGAAGCTTTCTTT.